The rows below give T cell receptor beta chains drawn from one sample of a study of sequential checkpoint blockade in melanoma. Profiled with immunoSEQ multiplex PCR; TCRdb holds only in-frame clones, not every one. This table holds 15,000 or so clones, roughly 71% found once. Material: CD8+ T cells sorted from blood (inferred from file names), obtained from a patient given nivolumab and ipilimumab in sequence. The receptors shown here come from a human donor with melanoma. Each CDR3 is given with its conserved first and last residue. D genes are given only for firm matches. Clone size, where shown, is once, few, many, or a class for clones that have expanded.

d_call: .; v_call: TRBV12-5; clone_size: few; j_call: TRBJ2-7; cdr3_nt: TGTGCTAGTGGTTTATCGGTTACCTACGAGCAGTACTTC; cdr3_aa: CASGLSVTYEQYF
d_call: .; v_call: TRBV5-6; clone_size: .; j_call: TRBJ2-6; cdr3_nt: TGTGCCAGCGGTCCAGGCATCTCTGGGGCCAACGTCCTGACTTTC; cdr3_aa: CASGPGISGANVLTF
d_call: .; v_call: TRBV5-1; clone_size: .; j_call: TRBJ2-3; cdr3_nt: TGCGCCAGCAGCTTGGGTGCCGGGGTGACTAGCACAGATACGCAGTATTTT; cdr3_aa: CASSLGAGVTSTDTQYF
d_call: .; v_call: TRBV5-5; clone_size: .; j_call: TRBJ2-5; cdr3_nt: TGTGCCAGCAGCGACAACCGAGAGACCCAGTACTTC; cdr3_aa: CASSDNRETQYF
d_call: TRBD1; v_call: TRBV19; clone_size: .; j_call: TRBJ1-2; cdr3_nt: TGTGCCAGTAGTGACCACAGGGGGACGGGCTACACCTTC; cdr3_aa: CASSDHRGTGYTF
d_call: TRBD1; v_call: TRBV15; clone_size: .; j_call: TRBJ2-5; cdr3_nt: TGTGCCACCAGGACAGGGTACACGGAGACCCAGTACTTC; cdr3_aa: CATRTGYTETQYF
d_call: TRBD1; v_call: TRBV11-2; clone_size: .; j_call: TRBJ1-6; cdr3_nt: TGTGCCAGCAGCTTAACCCGGACAGGGGAAAATTCACCCCTCCACTTT; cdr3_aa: CASSLTRTGENSPLHF
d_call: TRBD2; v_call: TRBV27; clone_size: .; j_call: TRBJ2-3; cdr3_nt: TGTGCCAGCAGTCGGACTAGCTTAGATACGCAGTATTTT; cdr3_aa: CASSRTSLDTQYF
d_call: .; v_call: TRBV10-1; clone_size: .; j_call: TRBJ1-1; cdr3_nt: TGCGCCAGCCGGGGGTCACTGAACACTGAAGCTTTCTTT; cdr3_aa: CASRGSLNTEAFF
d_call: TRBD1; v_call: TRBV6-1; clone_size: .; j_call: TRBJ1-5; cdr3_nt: TGTGCCAGCAGTACCCTTGACAGGGCGAATCAGCCCCAGCATTTT; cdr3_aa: CASSTLDRANQPQHF
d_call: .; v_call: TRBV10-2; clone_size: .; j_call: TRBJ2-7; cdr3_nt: TGCGCCAGCAGCACAGGAGACGAGCAGTACTTC; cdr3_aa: CASSTGDEQYF
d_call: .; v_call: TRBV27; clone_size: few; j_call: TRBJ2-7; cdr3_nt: TGTGCCAGCAGGACCCGGGCCTCCGGAGGGTACGAGCAGTACTTC; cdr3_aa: CASRTRASGGYEQYF
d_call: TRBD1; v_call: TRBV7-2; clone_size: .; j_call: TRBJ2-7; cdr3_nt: TGTGCCAGCAGCTTAGCACAGGGGGACTACGAGCAGTACTTC; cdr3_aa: CASSLAQGDYEQYF
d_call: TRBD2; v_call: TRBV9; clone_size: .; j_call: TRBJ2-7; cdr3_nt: TGTGCCAGCAGCGTAGTAGCGGGGGACTACGAGCAGTACTTC; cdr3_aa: CASSVVAGDYEQYF
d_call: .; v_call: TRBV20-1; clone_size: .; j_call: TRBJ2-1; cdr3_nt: TGCAGTGCTTCCGCCTACAATGAGCAGTTCTTC; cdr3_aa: CSASAYNEQFF
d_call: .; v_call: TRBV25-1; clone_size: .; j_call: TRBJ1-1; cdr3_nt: TGTGCCAGCAGTGGGGCCGAAGCTTTCTTT; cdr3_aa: CASSGAEAFF
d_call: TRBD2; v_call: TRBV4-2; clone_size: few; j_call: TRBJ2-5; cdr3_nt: TGTGCCAGCAGCCCGGTAGGCGGGGGACAAGAGACCCAGTACTTC; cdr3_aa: CASSPVGGGQETQYF
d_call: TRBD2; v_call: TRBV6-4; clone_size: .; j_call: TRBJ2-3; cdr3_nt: TGTGCCAGCAGTGACGTAGCGGGGAGGGGAGATACGCAGTATTTT; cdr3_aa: CASSDVAGRGDTQYF
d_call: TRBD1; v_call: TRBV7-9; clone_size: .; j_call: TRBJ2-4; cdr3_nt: TGTGCCAGCAGCCCCCCCCGGACAGGGGGCGGAAAAACCAAAAACATTCAGTACTTC; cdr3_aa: CASSPPRTGGGKTKNIQYF
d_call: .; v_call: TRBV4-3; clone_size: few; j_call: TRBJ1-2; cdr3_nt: TGCGCCAGCAGCCCGCAATGGGGCAGGGGAGACTCTGGCTACACCTTC; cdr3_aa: CASSPQWGRGDSGYTF
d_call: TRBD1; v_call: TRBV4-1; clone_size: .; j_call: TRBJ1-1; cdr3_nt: TGCGCCAGCAGCCTCGTCCCGACAGGGGAGGGGCACACTGAAGCTTTCTTT; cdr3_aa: CASSLVPTGEGHTEAFF
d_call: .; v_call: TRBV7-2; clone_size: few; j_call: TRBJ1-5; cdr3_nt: TGTGCCAGCAGCTACCAGGATTTGAGCAATCAGCCCCAGCATTTT; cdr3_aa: CASSYQDLSNQPQHF
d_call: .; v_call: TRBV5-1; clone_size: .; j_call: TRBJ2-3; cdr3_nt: TGCGCCAGCAGCTGGGCAGGCGATTCTCCCACAGATACGCAGTATTTT; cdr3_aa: CASSWAGDSPTDTQYF
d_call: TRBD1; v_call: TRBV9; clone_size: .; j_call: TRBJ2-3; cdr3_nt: TGTGCCAGCAGCGTACCCAGACAGGGGGCGGATACGCAGTATTTT; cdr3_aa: CASSVPRQGADTQYF
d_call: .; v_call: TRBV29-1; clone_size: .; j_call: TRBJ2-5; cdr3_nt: TGCAGCGTTGAAGATTGGCGGGACCAAGAGACCCAGTACTTC; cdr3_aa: CSVEDWRDQETQYF
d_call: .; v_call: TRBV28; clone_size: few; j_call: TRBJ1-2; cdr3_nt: TGTGCCAGCAGGTGGACTGGTGGCTACACCTTC; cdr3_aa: CASRWTGGYTF
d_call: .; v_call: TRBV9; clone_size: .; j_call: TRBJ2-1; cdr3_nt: TGTGCCAGCAGCGGCCGCGGGTCCCGGTACAATGAGCAGTTCTTC; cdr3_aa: CASSGRGSRYNEQFF
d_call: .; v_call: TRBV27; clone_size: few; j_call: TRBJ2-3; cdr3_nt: TGTGCCAGCACCCCTTGGGGCATAAGCACAGATACGCAGTATTTT; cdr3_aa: CASTPWGISTDTQYF
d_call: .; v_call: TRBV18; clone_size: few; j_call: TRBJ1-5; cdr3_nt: TGTGCCAGCTCACCGGGACTGCCTAGGACCCAGCATTTT; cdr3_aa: CASSPGLPRTQHF
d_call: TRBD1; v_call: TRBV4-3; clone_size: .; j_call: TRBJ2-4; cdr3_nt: TGCGCCAGCAGCCAAGGACGGACAGGGGGTAGGAACATTCAGTACTTC; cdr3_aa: CASSQGRTGGRNIQYF
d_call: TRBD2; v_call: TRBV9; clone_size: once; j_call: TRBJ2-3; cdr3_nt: TGTGCCAGCAGCGGGGGGGGACTAGCGGGGATAGATACGCAGTATTTT; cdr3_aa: CASSGGGLAGIDTQYF
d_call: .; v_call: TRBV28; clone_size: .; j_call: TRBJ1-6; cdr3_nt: TGTGCCACCCGACAGTTATATAATTCACCCCTCCACTTT; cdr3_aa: CATRQLYNSPLHF
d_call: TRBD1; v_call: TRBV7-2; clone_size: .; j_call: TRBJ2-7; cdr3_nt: TGTGCCAGCAGCTGGGACAGGGGTCTATACGAGCAGTACTTC; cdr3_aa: CASSWDRGLYEQYF
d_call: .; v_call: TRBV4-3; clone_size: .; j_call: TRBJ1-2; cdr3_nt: TGCGCCAGCAGCCAAGATCGTTCAGGAGGCTATGGCTACACCTTC; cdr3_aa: CASSQDRSGGYGYTF
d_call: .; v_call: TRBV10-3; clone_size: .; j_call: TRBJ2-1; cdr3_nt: TGTGCCGCCTCAGGGGGGCGAGAGCAGTTCTTC; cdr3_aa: CAASGGREQFF
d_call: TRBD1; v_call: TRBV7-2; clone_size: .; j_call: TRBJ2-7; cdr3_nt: TGTGCCAGCAGCTCCCCCGGGACAGGGGTGTTCGAGCAGTACTTC; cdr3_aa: CASSSPGTGVFEQYF
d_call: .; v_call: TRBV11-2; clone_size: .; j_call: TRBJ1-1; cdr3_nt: TGTGCCAGCCGATCCGGGGGGACTGAAGCTTTCTTT; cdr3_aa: CASRSGGTEAFF
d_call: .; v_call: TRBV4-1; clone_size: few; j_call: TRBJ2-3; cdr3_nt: TGCGCCAGCCGCCAGACTAGTGGTGGCGGTACGCAGTATTTT; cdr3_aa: CASRQTSGGGTQYF
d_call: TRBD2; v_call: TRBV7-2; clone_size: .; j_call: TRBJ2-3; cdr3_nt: TGTGCCAGCAGCTTGGTATCGGGGGAGGGATCAGATACGCAGTATTTT; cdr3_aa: CASSLVSGEGSDTQYF
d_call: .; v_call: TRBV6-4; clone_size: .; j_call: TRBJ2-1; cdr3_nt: TGTGCCAGCAGTCCCGGACACAGCTCCTACAATGAGCAGTTCTTC; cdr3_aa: CASSPGHSSYNEQFF
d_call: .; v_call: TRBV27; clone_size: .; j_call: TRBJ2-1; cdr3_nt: TGTGCCAGCTCTTCGAGCTCCTACAATGAGCAGTTCTTC; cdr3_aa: CASSSSSYNEQFF
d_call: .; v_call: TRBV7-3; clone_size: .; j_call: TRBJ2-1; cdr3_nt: TGTGCCAGCAGCTTAACGTTGTCGGGGAATCAGTTCTTC; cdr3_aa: CASSLTLSGNQFF
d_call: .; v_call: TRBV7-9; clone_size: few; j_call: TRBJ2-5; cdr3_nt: TGTGCCAGCAGCCGGATACTAGTCGGGGAGACCCAGTACTTC; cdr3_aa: CASSRILVGETQYF
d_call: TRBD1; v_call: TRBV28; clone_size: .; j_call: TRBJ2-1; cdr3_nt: TGTGCCAGCACCAGTTTTAGGCGAGGACAGGGTGCCAATGAGCAGTTCTTC; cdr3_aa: CASTSFRRGQGANEQFF
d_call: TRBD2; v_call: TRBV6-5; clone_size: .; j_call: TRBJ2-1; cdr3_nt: TGTGCCAGCAGCCCTGGACTAGCGCAGCAGTTCTTC; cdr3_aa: CASSPGLAQQFF
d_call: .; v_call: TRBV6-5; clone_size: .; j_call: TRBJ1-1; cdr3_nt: TGTGCCAGCAGGCAACGGTGGAACACTGAAGCTTTCTTT; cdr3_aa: CASRQRWNTEAFF
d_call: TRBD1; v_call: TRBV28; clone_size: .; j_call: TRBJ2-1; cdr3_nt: TGTGCCAGCAGTCCGGACAGGGGGACAGCGGAGTTCTTC; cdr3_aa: CASSPDRGTAEFF
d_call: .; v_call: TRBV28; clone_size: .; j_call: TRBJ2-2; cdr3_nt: TGTGCCAGCAGTTTAAAGCACGTCACCGGGGAGCTGTTTTTT; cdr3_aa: CASSLKHVTGELFF
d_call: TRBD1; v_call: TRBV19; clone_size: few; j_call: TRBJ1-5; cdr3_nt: TGTGCCAGTAGTCCCCCGGGACAGGACCATCAGCCCCAGCATTTT; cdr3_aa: CASSPPGQDHQPQHF
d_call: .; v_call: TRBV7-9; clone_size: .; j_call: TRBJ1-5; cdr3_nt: TGTGCCAGCAGCCCCTCCAATCAGCCCCAGCATTTT; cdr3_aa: CASSPSNQPQHF
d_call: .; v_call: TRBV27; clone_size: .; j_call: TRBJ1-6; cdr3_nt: TGTGCCAGCAGTTTAATGGGGGGGACACCCCTCCACTTT; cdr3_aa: CASSLMGGTPLHF
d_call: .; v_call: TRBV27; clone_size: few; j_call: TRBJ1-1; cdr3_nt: TGTGCCAGCAGGGTTTTCGGAGAAACTGAAGCTTTCTTT; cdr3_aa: CASRVFGETEAFF
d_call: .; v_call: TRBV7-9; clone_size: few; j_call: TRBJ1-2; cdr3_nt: TGTGCCAGCTATACCCCGGGAGGAGAAGGCTACACCTTC; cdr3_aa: CASYTPGGEGYTF